The table lists the clone carrying this T cell receptor beta chain with a count of one. The germline CDR1 and CDR2 sequences are SGHTS and YDEGEE. The CDR3 loop spans 14 amino acids. The V segment lost 1 base and the J segment 13 bases; nucleotides outside the gene matches: 9. This sample was taken from a study of blood T cell repertoires in COVID-19. Study context: Sources were T cells, B-cell-depleted T cells, or PBMCs; the material itself was cDNA or gDNA.

As handled by the study authors: Estimates of nucleated cell counts were drawn from the amplification of reference gene primers. The data were produced by immunoSEQ multiplex PCR, yet TCRdb's version contains in-frame clones alone and is incomplete. V and J calls and clone size come straight from that table; D and trimming were deduced from the DNA. The sample yields just over 650,000 clones, 85% to 90% seen once. The rearrangement uses TRBV5-8 and TRBJ1-2, with 11 bases fitting TRBD1. This clonotype was sampled from a woman under 30 with acute or convalescent COVID-19. The sequencing sample was made of peripheral blood. In nucleotides, the CDR3 is TGTGCCAGCAGCTTGCGGGGACAGGGGGGGATTAGCACCTTC. Amino acid sequence: CASSLRGQGGISTF.